Below are 17 T cell receptor beta chains sequenced from a single sample in a study of CXCR3-negative and CXCR3-positive naive CD8 T cells. The libraries of TRB cDNA were constructed through 5' RACE using UMI labels. TCRdb reprocessed the 5' RACE reads and reports one entry per CDR3 protein, with no DNA. This sample's clone table lists 48,000 or so distinct CDR3 sequences. The sequencing sample was made of memory CD8+ T cells from blood. Receptors originate from a human donor in good health. Some clones in this sample may be carry-over from other donors' samples.

The chain carries TRBV20-1 and TRBJ2-7. This CDR3 has 15 residues. Germline assignment: CDR1 DFQATT and CDR2 SNEGSKA (reference sequence). The CDR3 reads CSGLSYNAGPYEQYF.

The chain's CDR3 is CSARAWGSGGALEQYF. The chain combines TRBV20-1 with TRBJ2-7; TCRdb's D call of TRBD2 is untestable without DNA. CDR3 size: 16 residues. Germline V CDR1 and CDR2: DFQATT, SNEGSKA (reference sequence).

The chain joins TRBV12-3 or TRBV12-4 to TRBJ1-1. The CDR3 is 18 amino acids. The CDR3 protein is CASSLISQAGFMNTEAFF.

V is TRBV12-3 or TRBV12-4 and J is TRBJ2-3; no DNA is available, so the TRBD2 call from TCRdb remains unchecked. CDR3 length equals 16 residues. CDR3 loop: CASRRLAGGYTDTQYF.

The chain couples TRBV21-1 to TRBJ2-5; TCRdb lists TRBD2, though no DNA is available to test this call. TRBV21-1 is a listed pseudogene. The CDR3 has 15 amino acids. The CDR3 loop is CASSTRLAGRETQYF.

J is TRBJ2-7 and V is TRBV28. This CDR3 contains 11 residues. Germline CDR1 reads MDHEN; CDR2 reads SYDVKM. The CDR3 is CASSPNNEQYF.

V is TRBV4-2 and J is TRBJ1-1. Per the germline V gene, CDR1 is LGHNA and CDR2 is YNFKEQ. The CDR3 is 13 residues long. The CDR3 sequence is CASSQVLDTEAFF.

The chain uses TRBV7-2 and TRBJ1-2. The CDR3 contains 15 residues. CDR1 and CDR2 (germline): SGHTA, FQGNSA. The CDR3 reads CASSASLTAISGYTF.

V gene TRBV25-1 combines with J gene TRBJ2-7. The germline CDR1 and CDR2 sequences are MGHDK and SYGVNS. This CDR3 has 14 residues. The CDR3 reads CASSESYSAYEQYF.

The rearrangement links TRBV7-6 to TRBJ2-7; TCRdb calls TRBD1, which cannot be checked without DNA. The germline gives CDR1 SGHVS, CDR2 FNYEAQ. The CDR3 totals 15 residues. CDR3 residues: CASSPRQGGDHEQYF.

The chain combines TRBV29-1 with TRBJ2-2. The germline CDR1 and CDR2 sequences are SQVTM and ANQGSEA. The CDR3 totals 17 residues. CDR3 residues: CSAEGSFQGSDTGELFF.

CDR3 in amino acids: CATRDSPYNEQFF. This chain joins TRBV10-3 and TRBJ2-1; TCRdb's D gene call, TRBD1, goes unchecked for lack of DNA. Germline loops: CDR1 ENHRY, CDR2 SYGVKD. The CDR3 runs to 13 residues.

The chain uses TRBV7-6 and TRBJ2-3. Germline loops: CDR1 SGHVS, CDR2 FNYEAQ. This CDR3 region has 14 residues. The CDR3 sequence: CASSHSGGTDTQYF.

V usage is TRBV6-5 and J usage is TRBJ2-1; the TCRdb D gene call, TRBD2, has no DNA to confirm it. The germline V gene encodes CDR1 MNHEY and CDR2 SVGAGI. The CDR3 is 16 amino acids. The CDR3 sequence is CASSPPTSGGDNEQFF.

The chain combines TRBV5-6 with TRBJ2-2; TCRdb designates TRBD1, a call that cannot be tested without DNA. The germline V gene has CDR1 SGHDT and CDR2 YYEEEE. The CDR3 extends over 16 amino acids. CDR3 residues: CASSFMGARAAGELFF.

The chain links TRBV29-1 to TRBJ2-2; TCRdb calls TRBD1, which cannot be checked without DNA. Germline values: CDR1 SQVTM, CDR2 ANQGSEA. This CDR3 is built from 15 residues. CDR3 sequence reads: CSAVLRGRGTGELFF.

The J gene is TRBJ1-2, the V gene TRBV6-4. There are 13 residues in the CDR3. The germline CDR1 and CDR2 sequences are MRHNA and SNTAGT. CDR3: CASGSTENYGYTF.